The present T cell receptor (beta chain) was sequenced within a study of T-cell reconstitution after alpha-beta-depleted transplantation in children. The CDR3 extends over 17 amino acids. CDR1 is SGHRS, CDR2 YFSETQ, per germline. Trimming cost V 4 bases and J 4 bases; bases outside gene matches: 12. Unique molecular identifiers tagged the TCRbeta library. Each CDR3 protein is one row after TCRdb ran MiXCR on the PCR reads. The data contain 200,000 to 300,000 distinct CDR3 sequences, more than 20% of them singletons. This clonotype was detected ten times or more. The origin of this receptor is a girl aged 2-10 years with Fanconi anemia, due to receive a stem cell transplant. The gene calls are TRBV5-1 and TRBJ2-1; 9 bases agree with TRBD1. The sample was PBMCs, taken before TCRalphabeta/CD19-depleted stem cell transplant. The CDR3 DNA follows: TGCGCCAGCAGCGTAGGACAGGGGATTTTCCTATACAATGAGCAGTTCTTC. Residues: CASSVGQGIFLYNEQFF.